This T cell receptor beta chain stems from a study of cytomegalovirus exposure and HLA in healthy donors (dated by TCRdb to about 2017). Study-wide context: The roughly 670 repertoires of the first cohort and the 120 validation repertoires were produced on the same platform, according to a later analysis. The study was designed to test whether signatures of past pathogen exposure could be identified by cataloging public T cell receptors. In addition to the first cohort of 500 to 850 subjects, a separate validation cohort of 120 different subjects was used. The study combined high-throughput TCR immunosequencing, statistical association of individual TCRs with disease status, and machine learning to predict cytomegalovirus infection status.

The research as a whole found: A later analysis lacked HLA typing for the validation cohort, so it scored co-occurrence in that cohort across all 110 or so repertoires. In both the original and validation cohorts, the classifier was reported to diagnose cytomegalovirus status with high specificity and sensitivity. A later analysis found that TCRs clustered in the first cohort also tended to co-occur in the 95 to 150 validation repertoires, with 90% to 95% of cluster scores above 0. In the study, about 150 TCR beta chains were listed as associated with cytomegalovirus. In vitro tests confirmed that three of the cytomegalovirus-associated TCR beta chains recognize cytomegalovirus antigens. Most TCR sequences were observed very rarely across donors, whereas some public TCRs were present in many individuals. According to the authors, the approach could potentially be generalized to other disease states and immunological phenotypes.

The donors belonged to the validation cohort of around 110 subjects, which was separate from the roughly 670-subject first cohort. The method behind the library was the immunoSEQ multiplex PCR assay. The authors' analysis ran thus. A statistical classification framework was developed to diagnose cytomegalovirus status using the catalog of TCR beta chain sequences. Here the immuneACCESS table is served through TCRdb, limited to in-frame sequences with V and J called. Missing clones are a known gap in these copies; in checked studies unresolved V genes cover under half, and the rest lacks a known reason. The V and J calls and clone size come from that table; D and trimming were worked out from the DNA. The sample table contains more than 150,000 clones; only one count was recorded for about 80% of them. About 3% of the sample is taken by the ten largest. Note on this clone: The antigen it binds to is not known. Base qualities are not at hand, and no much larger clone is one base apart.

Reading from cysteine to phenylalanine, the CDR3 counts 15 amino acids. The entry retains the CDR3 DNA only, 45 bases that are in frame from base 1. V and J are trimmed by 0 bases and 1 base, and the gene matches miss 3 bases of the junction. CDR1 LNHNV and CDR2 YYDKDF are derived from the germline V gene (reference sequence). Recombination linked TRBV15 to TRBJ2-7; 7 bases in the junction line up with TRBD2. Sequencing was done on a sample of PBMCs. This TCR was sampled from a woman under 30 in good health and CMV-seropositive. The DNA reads TGTGCCACCAGCAGAGATGATAGCGGGTCCTACGAGCAGTACTTC. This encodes CATSRDDSGSYEQYF.